The TCR beta chain described here comes from a study of long-term antiretroviral therapy in people with HIV. The study, taken as a whole, reports: Information on adherence to ART, viral resistance or therapy changes was unavailable.

This CDR3 contains 15 residues. V lost 5 bases and J lost 6; bases outside the gene matches: 10. Germline lookup yields CDR1 MDHEN and CDR2 SYDVKM. Run at survey level, the immunoSEQ assay was version v3.0. Sequenced by immunoSEQ multiplex PCR; TCRdb stores in-frame clones only, minus some. The table includes around 17,000 clones, roughly 80% detected once. A remark on this clone: As yet, its antigen is unknown.

The chain joins TRBV28 to TRBJ1-5; TRBD1 aligns across 7 bases. The sequence was obtained from a woman aged 50 to 60 with HIV. This specimen consisted of unsorted PBMCs, obtained around 2.5 years before starting antiretroviral therapy. For the CDR3, the DNA is TGTGCCAGCAGTAGCTTCGAGGGACAGTTTCAGCCCCAGCATTTT. Protein: CASSSFEGQFQPQHF.